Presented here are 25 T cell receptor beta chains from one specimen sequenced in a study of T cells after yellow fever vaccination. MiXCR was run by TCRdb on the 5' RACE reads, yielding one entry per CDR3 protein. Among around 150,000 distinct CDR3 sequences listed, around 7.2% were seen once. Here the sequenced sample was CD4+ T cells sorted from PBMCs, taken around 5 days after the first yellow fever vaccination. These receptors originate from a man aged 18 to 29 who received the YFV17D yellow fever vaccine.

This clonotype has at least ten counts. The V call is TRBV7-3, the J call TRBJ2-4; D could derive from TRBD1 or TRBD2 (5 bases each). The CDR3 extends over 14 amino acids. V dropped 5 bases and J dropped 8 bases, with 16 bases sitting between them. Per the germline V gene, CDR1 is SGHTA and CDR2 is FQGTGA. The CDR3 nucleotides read TGTGCCAGCAGCCCAGAGGGACGGGGATACATTCAGTACTTC. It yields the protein CASSPEGRGYIQYF.

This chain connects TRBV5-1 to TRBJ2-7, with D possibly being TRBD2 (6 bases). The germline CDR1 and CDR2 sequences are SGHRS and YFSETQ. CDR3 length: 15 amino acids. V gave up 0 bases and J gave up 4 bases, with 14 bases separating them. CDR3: CASSLEPTRGYEQYF. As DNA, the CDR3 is TGCGCCAGCAGCTTGGAGCCGACTAGAGGGTACGAGCAGTACTTC. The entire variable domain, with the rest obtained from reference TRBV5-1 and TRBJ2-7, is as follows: KAGVTQTPRYLIKTRGQQVTLSCSPISGHRSVSWYQQTPGQGLQFLFEYFSETQRNKGNFPGRFSGRQFSNSRSEMNVSTLELGDSALYLCASSLEPTRGYEQYFGPGTRLTVT.

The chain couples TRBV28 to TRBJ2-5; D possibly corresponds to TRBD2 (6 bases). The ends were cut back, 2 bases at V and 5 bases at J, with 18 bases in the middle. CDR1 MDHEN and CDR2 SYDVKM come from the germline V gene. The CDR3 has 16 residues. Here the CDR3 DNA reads TGTGCCAGCAGTTTAAGTATCCCGGCGGGGCGCGAGACCCAGTACTTC. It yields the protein CASSLSIPAGRETQYF.

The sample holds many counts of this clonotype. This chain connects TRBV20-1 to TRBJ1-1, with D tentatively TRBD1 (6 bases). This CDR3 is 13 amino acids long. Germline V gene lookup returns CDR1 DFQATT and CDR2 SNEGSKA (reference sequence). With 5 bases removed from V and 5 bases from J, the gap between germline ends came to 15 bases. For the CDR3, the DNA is TGCAGTGCTGGCCACCAGGGGATGACTGAAGCTTTCTTT. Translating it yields CSAGHQGMTEAFF.

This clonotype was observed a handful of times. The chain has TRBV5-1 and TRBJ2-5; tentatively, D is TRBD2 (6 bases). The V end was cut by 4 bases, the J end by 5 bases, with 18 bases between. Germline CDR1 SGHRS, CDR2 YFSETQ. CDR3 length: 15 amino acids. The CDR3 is CASSHGGVDGETQYF. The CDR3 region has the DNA TGCGCCAGCAGCCACGGAGGGGTGGACGGGGAGACCCAGTACTTC.

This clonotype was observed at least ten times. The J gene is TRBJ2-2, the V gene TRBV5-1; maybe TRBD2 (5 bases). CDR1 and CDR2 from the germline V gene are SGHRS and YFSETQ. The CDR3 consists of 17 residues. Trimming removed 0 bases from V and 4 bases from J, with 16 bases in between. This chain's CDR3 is CASSLVLDGRATGELFF. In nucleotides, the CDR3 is TGCGCCAGCAGCTTGGTCCTGGACGGGCGGGCCACCGGGGAGCTGTTTTTT.

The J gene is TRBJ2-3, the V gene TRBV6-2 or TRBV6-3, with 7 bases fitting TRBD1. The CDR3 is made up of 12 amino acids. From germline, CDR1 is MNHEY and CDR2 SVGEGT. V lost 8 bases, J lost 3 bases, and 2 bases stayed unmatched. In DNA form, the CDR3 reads TGTGCCAGCGCCAGGGGGACAGATACGCAGTATTTT. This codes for CASARGTDTQYF.

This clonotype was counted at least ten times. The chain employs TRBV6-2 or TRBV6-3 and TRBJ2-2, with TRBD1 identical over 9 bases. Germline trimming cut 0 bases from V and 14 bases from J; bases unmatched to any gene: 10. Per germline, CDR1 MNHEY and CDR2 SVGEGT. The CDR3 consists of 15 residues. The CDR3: CASSYSGTQGAPLFF. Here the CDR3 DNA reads TGTGCCAGCAGTTACTCGGGGACACAGGGGGCTCCCCTGTTTTTT.

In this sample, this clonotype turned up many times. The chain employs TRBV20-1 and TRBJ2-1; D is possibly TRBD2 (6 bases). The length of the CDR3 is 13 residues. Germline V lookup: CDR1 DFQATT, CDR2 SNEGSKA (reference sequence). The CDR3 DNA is TGCGGGCCGGTACGGGGGTCATACAATGAGCAGTTCTTC. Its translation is CGPVRGSYNEQFF.

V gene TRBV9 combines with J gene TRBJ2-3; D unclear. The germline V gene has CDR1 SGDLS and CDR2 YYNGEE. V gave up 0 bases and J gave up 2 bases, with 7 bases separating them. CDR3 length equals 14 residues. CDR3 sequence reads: CASSVAANTDTQYF. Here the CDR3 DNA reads TGTGCCAGCAGCGTAGCGGCTAACACAGATACGCAGTATTTT.

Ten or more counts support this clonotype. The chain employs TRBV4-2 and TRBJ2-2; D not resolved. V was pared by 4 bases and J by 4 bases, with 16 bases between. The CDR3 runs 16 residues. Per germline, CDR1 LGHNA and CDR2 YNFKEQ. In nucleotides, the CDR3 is TGTGCCAGCAGCCGGAACGCGAGGCAGACCACCGGGGAGCTGTTTTTT. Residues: CASSRNARQTTGELFF.

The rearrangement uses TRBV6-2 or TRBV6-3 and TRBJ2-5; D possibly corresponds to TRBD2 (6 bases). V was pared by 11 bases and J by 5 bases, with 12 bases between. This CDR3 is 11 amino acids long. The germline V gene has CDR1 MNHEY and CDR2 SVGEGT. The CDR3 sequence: CAAGRSETQYF. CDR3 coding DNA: TGTGCCGCGGGGCGGTCGGAGACCCAGTACTTC.

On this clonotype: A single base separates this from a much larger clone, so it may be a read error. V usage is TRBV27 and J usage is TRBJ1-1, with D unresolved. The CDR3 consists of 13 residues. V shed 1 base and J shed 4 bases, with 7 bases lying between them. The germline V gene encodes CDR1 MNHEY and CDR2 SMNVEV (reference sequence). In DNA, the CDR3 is TGTGCCAGCAGTTTATTGACCCGCACTGAAGCTTTCTTT. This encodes CASSLLTRTEAFF.

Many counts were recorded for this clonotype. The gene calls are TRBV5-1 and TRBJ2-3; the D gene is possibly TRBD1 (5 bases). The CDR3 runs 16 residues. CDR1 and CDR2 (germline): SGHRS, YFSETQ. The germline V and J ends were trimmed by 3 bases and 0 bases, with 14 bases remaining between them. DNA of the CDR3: TGCGCCAGCAGCTCTAGGACAAGATCTAGCACAGATACGCAGTATTTT. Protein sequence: CASSSRTRSSTDTQYF.

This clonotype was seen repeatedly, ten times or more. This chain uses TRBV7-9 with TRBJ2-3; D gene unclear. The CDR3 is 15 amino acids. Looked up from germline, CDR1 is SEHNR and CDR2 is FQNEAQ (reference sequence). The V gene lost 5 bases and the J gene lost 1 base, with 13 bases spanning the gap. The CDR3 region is CASSPSRFRTDTQYF. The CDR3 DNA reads TGTGCCAGCAGCCCCTCGAGGTTTCGCACAGATACGCAGTATTTT.

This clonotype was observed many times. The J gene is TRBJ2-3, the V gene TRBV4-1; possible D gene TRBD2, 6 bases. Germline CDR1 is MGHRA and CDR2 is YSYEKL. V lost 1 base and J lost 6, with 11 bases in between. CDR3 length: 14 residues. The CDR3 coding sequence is TGCGCCAGCAGCCAAGGAGGCGGGGCCGATACGCAGTATTTT. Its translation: CASSQGGGADTQYF.

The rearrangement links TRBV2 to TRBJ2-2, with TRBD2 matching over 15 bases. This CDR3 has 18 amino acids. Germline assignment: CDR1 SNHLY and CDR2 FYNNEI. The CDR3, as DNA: TGTACCTTCAGTTGGACTAGCGGGGGGGCCCCGAACACCGGGGAGCTGTTTTTT. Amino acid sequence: CTFSWTSGGAPNTGELFF.

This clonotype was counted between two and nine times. The CDR3 DNA follows: TGTGCCAGCACGTCCGAAGGGTACTACGAGCAGTACTTC. Encoded protein: CASTSEGYYEQYF. The chain carries TRBV6-6 and TRBJ2-7; D gene uncertain. Germline loops: CDR1 MNHNY, CDR2 SVGAGI (reference sequence). With 7 bases removed from V and 3 bases from J, the gap between germline ends came to 13 bases. The CDR3 consists of 13 residues.

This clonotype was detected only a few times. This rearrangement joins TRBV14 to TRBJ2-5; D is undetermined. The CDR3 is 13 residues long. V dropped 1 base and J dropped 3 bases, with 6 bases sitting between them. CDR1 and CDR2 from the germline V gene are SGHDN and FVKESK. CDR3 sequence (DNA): TGTGCCAGCAGCCAAGGGATAAAAGAGACCCAGTACTTC. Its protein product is CASSQGIKETQYF. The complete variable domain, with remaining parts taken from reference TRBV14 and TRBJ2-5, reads EAGVTQFPSHSVIEKGQTVTLRCDPISGHDNLYWYRRVMGKEIKFLLHFVKESKQDESGMPNNRFLAERTGGTYSTLKVQPAELEDSGVYFCASSQGIKETQYFGPGTRLLVL.

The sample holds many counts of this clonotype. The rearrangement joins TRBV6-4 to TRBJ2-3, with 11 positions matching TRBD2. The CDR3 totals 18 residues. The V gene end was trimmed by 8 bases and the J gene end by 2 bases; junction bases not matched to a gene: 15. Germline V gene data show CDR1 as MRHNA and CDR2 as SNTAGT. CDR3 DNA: TGTGCCAGCTCTCCCCGACCCGGACTAGCGGGCTCCACAGATACGCAGTATTTT. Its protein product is CASSPRPGLAGSTDTQYF.

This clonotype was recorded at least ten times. In DNA, the CDR3 is TGTGCCAGCAGCGTAGGAGATACAGATACGCAGTATTTT. Protein sequence: CASSVGDTDTQYF. The chain has TRBV9 and TRBJ2-3; D ambiguous. The CDR3 contains 13 residues. Trimming shortened V by 0 bases and J by 3 bases, and 5 bases separated the two germline ends. Germline CDR1 and CDR2: SGDLS and YYNGEE.

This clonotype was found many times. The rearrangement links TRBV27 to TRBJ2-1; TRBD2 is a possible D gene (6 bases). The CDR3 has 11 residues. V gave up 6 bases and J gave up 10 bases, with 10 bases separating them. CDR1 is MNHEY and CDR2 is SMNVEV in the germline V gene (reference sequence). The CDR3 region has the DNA TGTGCCAGCAGCGGAGGGTTGGAGCAGTTCTTC. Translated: CASSGGLEQFF.

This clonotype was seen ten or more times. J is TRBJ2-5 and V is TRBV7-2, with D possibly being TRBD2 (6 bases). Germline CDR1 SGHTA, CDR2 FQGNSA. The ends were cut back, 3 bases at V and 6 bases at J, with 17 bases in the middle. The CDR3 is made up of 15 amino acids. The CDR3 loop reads CASSFGSSAPKTQYF. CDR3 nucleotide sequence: TGTGCCAGCAGCTTCGGTTCTAGCGCCCCCAAGACCCAGTACTTC.

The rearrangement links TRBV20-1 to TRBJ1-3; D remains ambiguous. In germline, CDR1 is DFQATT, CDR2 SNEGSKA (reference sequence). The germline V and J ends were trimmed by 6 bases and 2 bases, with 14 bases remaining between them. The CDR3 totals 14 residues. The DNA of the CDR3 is TGCAGTGCCCCTACTGGCGGGACTGGAAACACCATATATTTT. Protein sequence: CSAPTGGTGNTIYF.

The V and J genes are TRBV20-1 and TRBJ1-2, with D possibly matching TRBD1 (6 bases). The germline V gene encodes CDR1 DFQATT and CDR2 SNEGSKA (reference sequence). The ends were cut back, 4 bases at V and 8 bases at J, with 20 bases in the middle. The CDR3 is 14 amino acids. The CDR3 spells CSANSGDIGSGYTF. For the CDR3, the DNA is TGCAGTGCTAATTCAGGGGATATCGGCTCGGGCTACACCTTC.